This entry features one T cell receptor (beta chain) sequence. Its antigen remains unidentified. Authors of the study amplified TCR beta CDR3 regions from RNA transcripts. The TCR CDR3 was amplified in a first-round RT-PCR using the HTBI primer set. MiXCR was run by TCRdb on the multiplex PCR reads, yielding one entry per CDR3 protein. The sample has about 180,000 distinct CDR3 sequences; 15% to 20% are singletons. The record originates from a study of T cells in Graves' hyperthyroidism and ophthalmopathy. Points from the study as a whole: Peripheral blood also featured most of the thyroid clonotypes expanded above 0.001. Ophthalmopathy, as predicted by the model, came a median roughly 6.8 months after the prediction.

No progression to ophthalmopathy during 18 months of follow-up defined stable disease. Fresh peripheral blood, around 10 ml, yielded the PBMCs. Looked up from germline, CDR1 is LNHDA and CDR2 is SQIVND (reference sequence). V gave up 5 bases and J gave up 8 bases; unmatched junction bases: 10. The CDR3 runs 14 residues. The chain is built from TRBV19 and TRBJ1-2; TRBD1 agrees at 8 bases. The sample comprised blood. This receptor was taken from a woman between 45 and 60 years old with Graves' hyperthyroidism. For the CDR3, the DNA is TGTGCCAGTAGTCTGACAGGGGTTACTTCCGGCTACACCTTC. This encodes CASSLTGVTSGYTF.